These 11 T cell receptor beta chains originate from one sample sequenced in a study of T cells after yellow fever vaccination. TCRdb reprocessed the 5' RACE reads via MiXCR and lists one record per CDR3 protein. This sample has roughly 260,000 distinct CDR3 sequences, with approximately 12% found just once. The source was CD4+ T cells sorted from PBMCs, collected 45 days after the yellow fever booster vaccination. Receptor source: a man aged 25 to 45 who received the YFV17D yellow fever vaccine.

This clonotype showed up just a few times. The CDR3 region is CSASGGIDEQYF. DNA of the CDR3: TGCAGTGCCAGTGGGGGTATCGACGAGCAGTACTTC. The rearrangement links TRBV20-1 to TRBJ2-7, with D possibly being TRBD1 or TRBD2 (5 bases each). Deletions cut 6 bases from V and 5 bases from J, with 14 bases between. Germline V CDR1 and CDR2: DFQATT, SNEGSKA (reference sequence). This CDR3 comprises 12 residues.

There are a few counts of this clonotype. This rearrangement joins TRBV20-1 to TRBJ2-2; D gene uncertain. Germline V CDR1 and CDR2: DFQATT, SNEGSKA (reference sequence). Trimming left V 4 bases short and J 1 base short, with 13 bases between. This CDR3 has 15 amino acids. The DNA of the CDR3 is TGCAGTGCTAATAATCTGGCCCAGAACACCGGGGAGCTGTTTTTT. It codes for CSANNLAQNTGELFF.

This clonotype showed up just a few times. This chain connects TRBV29-1 to TRBJ1-1; D perhaps matches TRBD1 (5 bases). The CDR3 is made up of 13 amino acids. Trimming removed 1 base from V and 5 bases from J, with 11 bases in between. Germline V lookup: CDR1 SQVTM, CDR2 ANQGSEA. The CDR3 DNA follows: TGCAGCGTTGAAGGAGGGACGAGGACTGAAGCTTTCTTT. Protein: CSVEGGTRTEAFF.

This chain uses TRBV29-1 with TRBJ2-7; D uncertain. V lost 4 bases, J lost 0 bases, and 13 bases lay in between. CDR3 length equals 14 residues. Germline lookup yields CDR1 SQVTM and CDR2 ANQGSEA. CDR3 sequence: CSVGFQVSSYEQYF. The CDR3 DNA is TGCAGCGTTGGGTTTCAGGTTAGCTCCTACGAGCAGTACTTC.

This clonotype was observed at least ten times. An end of the junction differs from the germline gene, which may be a read error. CDR3 in amino acids: CASRYGQHYEQYF. Here the CDR3 DNA reads TGTGCCAGCCGTTACGGACAGCACTACGAGCAGTACTTC. This chain uses TRBV6-2 or TRBV6-3 with TRBJ2-7, with D possibly TRBD1 on 6 matching bases. The CDR3 extends over 13 amino acids. Germline V lookup: CDR1 MNHEY, CDR2 SVGEGT.

Comment on this clonotype: A clone one base away is much larger, so this may be a read error. The chain couples TRBV7-2 to TRBJ2-3; D is perhaps TRBD2 (5 bases). CDR3 length: 17 amino acids. V was clipped by 0 bases and J by 4 bases, with 17 bases between them. Germline CDR1 and CDR2: SGHTA and FQGNSA. The CDR3 DNA follows: TGTGCCAGCAGCTTAGCGGAAACAGCCCGAGCGGCAGATACGCAGTATTTT. Its protein is CASSLAETARAADTQYF.

CDR3 protein: CAAGNGGTDTQYF. In DNA form, the CDR3 reads TGTGCCGCGGGAAACGGGGGCACAGATACGCAGTATTTT. This rearrangement joins TRBV3-1 to TRBJ2-3, with TRBD2 as a possible D gene (6 bases). Trimming pared 11 bases from V and 1 base from J, leaving 13 bases between. CDR1 LGHDT and CDR2 YNNKEL come from the germline V gene (reference sequence). The CDR3 totals 13 residues.

This clonotype was found a few times. This chain links TRBV29-1 with TRBJ2-7; TRBD2 might be the D (6 bases). Germline CDR1 reads SQVTM; CDR2 reads ANQGSEA. The CDR3 spans 15 residues. The ends were cut back, 1 base at V and 3 bases at J, with 16 bases in the middle. The CDR3 nucleotides are TGCAGCGTTGAAGTTAGACTAGGTCACGACTACGAGCAGTACTTC. It codes for CSVEVRLGHDYEQYF.

Turning to this clonotype: A much larger clone sits a single nucleotide away, making a read error possible. The genes are TRBV7-8 and TRBJ2-3; D not certain. Germline-derived CDR1 and CDR2 are SGHVS and FQNEAQ. The CDR3 runs to 12 residues. V was cut by 5 bases and J by 9 bases, with 12 bases left in between. CDR3 sequence (DNA): TGTGCCAGCAGCATCACGCAGGCCACGCAGTATTTT. This codes for CASSITQATQYF.

This clonotype has only a few counts. This chain uses TRBV7-2 with TRBJ2-3; D is perhaps TRBD2 (6 bases). Trimming left V 5 bases short and J 7 bases short, with 10 bases between. Germline V gene data show CDR1 as SGHTA and CDR2 as FQGNSA. This CDR3 is 12 amino acids long. CDR3: CASSPGTYTQYF. As DNA, the CDR3 is TGTGCCAGCAGCCCAGGGACTTATACGCAGTATTTT.

The chain has TRBV5-1 and TRBJ2-1; D unclear. From germline, CDR1 is SGHRS and CDR2 YFSETQ. Between the trimmed V and J ends, which lost 0 bases and 4 bases, there was a span of 5 bases. The CDR3 covers 13 residues. The CDR3 DNA reads as TGCGCCAGCAGCTTGGACCCGTACAATGAGCAGTTCTTC. It translates to CASSLDPYNEQFF.